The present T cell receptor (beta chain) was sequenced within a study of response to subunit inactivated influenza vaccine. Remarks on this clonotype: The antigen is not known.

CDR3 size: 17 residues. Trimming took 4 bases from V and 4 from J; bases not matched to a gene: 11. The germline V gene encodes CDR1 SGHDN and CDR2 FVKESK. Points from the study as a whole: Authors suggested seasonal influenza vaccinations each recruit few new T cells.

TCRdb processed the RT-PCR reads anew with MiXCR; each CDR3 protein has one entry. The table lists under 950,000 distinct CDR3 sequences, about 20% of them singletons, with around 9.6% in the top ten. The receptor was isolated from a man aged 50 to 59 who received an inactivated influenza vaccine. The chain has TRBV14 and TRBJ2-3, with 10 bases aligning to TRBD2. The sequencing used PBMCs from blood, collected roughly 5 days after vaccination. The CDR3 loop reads CASSPNGLAVFADTQYF. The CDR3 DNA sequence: TGTGCCAGCAGCCCAAATGGACTAGCGGTTTTCGCAGATACGCAGTATTTT.